Listed here are 30 T cell receptor beta chains from one sample, sequenced in a study of T cells in localized non-small cell lung cancer. Only in-frame clones appear in the TCRdb table, and some are missing; sequencing was by immunoSEQ multiplex PCR. The sample contains about 46,000 clones, 81% of which appear only once. Here the sequenced sample was peripheral blood mononuclear cells, taken before any cancer treatment. These receptors originate from a man aged 35-75 years with stage III lung adenocarcinoma.

This chain links TRBV19 with TRBJ1-5, with D maybe TRBD1 (6 bases). V shed 6 bases and J shed 6 bases, with 12 bases lying between them. The CDR3 covers 13 residues. Germline V gene lookup returns CDR1 LNHDA and CDR2 SQIVND (reference sequence). CDR3 bases: TGTGCCAGTAGGGGGGCGCTAAGTCAGCCCCAGCATTTT. It codes for CASRGALSQPQHF.

This clone was seen only once. DNA of the CDR3: TGTGCCTGGACTAGCGGGGAGAACACAGATACGCAGTATTTT. Protein sequence: CAWTSGENTDTQYF. V gene TRBV30 combines with J gene TRBJ2-3, with TRBD2 identical over 9 bases. This CDR3 has 14 residues. Germline lookup yields CDR1 GTSNPN and CDR2 SVGIG (reference sequence). J gave up 2 bases and V 4 bases, and 4 bases lay outside the gene matches.

This chain uses TRBV5-4 with TRBJ2-7; 8 bases are a match to TRBD2. CDR3 length: 16 amino acids. V shed 0 bases and J 1 base; nucleotides not matched to a gene: 6. Germline lookup yields CDR1 SGHNT and CDR2 YYREEE (reference sequence). CDR3 amino acids: CASSLESSGGSYEQYF. In DNA form, the CDR3 reads TGTGCCAGCAGCTTGGAGTCCAGCGGGGGATCCTACGAGCAGTACTTC.

CDR3 sequence reads: CASSSGTGPYGYTF. The CDR3 DNA sequence: TGTGCCAGCAGTTCCGGGACAGGGCCCTATGGCTACACCTTC. The gene calls are TRBV2 and TRBJ1-2; 9 bases match TRBD1. This CDR3 is built from 14 residues. Germline V gene data show CDR1 as SNHLY and CDR2 as FYNNEI. V was pared by 5 bases and J by 4 bases, with 5 bases of the junction left unmatched.

This clone has only a few counts. This chain connects TRBV4-2 to TRBJ1-6, with D tentatively TRBD1 (5 bases). V was pared by 4 bases and J by 5 bases, with 12 bases between. The CDR3 is made up of 15 amino acids. The germline V gene encodes CDR1 LGHNA and CDR2 YNFKEQ. This CDR3 is CASSPRDSDNSPLHF. The DNA for the CDR3 is TGTGCCAGCAGCCCCAGGGACTCAGATAATTCACCCCTCCACTTT.

The chain links TRBV9 to TRBJ2-3, with D tentatively TRBD2 (7 bases). Germline loops: CDR1 SGDLS, CDR2 YYNGEE. Between the trimmed V and J ends, which lost 6 bases and 0 bases, there was a span of 17 bases. This CDR3 has 16 amino acids. This CDR3 is CASTPGGRGSTDTQYF. CDR3 in DNA: TGTGCCAGCACCCCCGGGGGGCGGGGGAGCACAGATACGCAGTATTTT.

This rearrangement joins TRBV28 to TRBJ2-5, with D tentatively TRBD2 (6 bases). The CDR3 is made up of 14 amino acids. V was trimmed by 2 bases and J by 5 bases, leaving 12 bases between them. Germline V lookup: CDR1 MDHEN, CDR2 SYDVKM. The CDR3 DNA sequence: TGTGCCAGCAGTTTAAGTCCAGGGAGGGAGACCCAGTACTTC. It translates to CASSLSPGRETQYF.

This clone was seen once. V is TRBV5-6 and J is TRBJ2-5; D uncertain. CDR3 length equals 14 residues. CDR1 SGHDT and CDR2 YYEEEE come from the germline V gene. Trimming removed 2 bases from V and 1 base from J, with 9 bases in between. This chain's CDR3 is CASSLGRSQETQYF. CDR3 nucleotides: TGTGCCAGCAGCTTAGGACGGTCCCAAGAGACCCAGTACTTC.

This CDR3 reads CASSLAGDRTGGLYTF. The CDR3 nucleotides read TGTGCCAGCAGCTTAGCTGGAGACCGGACAGGGGGCCTCTACACCTTC. This chain connects TRBV7-2 to TRBJ1-2; 11 bases are shared with TRBD1. Germline CDR1 SGHTA, CDR2 FQGNSA. The CDR3 consists of 16 residues. The V segment lost 0 bases and the J segment 10 bases; nucleotides outside the gene matches: 10.

This clone occurred a few times. The chain is built from TRBV9 and TRBJ2-2, with no clear D. V shed 4 bases and J shed 5 bases, with 18 bases lying between them. The CDR3 is 16 residues long. In germline, CDR1 is SGDLS, CDR2 YYNGEE. In DNA, the CDR3 is TGTGCCAGCAGCCCCGCCCAGGACCCCCGGACCGGGGAGCTGTTTTTT. This sequence encodes CASSPAQDPRTGELFF.

This rearrangement joins TRBV9 to TRBJ2-7; TRBD1 matches 7 bases. Germline V gives CDR1 SGDLS, CDR2 YYNGEE. The CDR3 totals 14 residues. V gave up 3 bases and J gave up 2 bases; unmatched junction bases: 5. The CDR3 protein is CASSANDRAYEQYF. The CDR3 DNA is TGTGCCAGCAGCGCCAACGACAGGGCCTACGAGCAGTACTTC.

This clone was recorded a few times. Here the CDR3 reads CASSVDPGSKNIQYF. In DNA, the CDR3 is TGTGCCAGCAGCGTAGATCCAGGCTCCAAAAACATTCAGTACTTC. The chain recombines TRBV9 with TRBJ2-4, with D unclear. The CDR3 runs to 15 residues. The germline gives CDR1 SGDLS, CDR2 YYNGEE. V dropped 0 bases and J dropped 2 bases, with 9 bases sitting between them.

J is TRBJ2-1 and V is TRBV10-1; D may be TRBD2 (5 bases). Germline values: CDR1 WNHNN, CDR2 SYGVQD (reference sequence). V was clipped by 4 bases and J by 6 bases, with 13 bases between them. The CDR3 has 14 amino acids. The CDR3 nucleotides are TGCGCCAGCAGTGCAGGAGACGGACTCAATGAGCAGTTCTTC. Amino acids: CASSAGDGLNEQFF.

This clone was detected a few times. The rearrangement uses TRBV5-1 and TRBJ2-7, with 7 bases matching TRBD1. Germline V lookup: CDR1 SGHRS, CDR2 YFSETQ. V lost 5 bases to trimming and J lost 5 bases; unmatched junction nucleotides: 10. The CDR3 contains 14 residues. CDR3 coding DNA: TGCGCCAGCAGTTTAGAGGGGGCGGATCACGAGCAGTACTTC. Protein product: CASSLEGADHEQYF.

The sample holds one count of this clone. The genes are TRBV25-1 and TRBJ1-1; D call uncertain. This CDR3 is 15 amino acids long. Germline V gene sequence: CDR1 MGHDK, CDR2 SYGVNS. With 3 bases removed from V and 1 base from J, the gap between germline ends came to 12 bases. The CDR3 DNA is TGTGCCAGCAGTGAGCTGGAGCGACCGAACACTGAAGCTTTCTTT. Amino acid sequence: CASSELERPNTEAFF. Full variable domain (remainder filled in from reference TRBV25-1 and TRBJ1-1): EADIYQTPRYLVIGTGKKITLECSQTMGHDKMYWYQQDPGMELHLIHYSYGVNSTEKGDLSSESTVSRIRTEHFPLTLESARPSHTSQYLCASSELERPNTEAFFGQGTRLTVV.

This sequence joins TRBV19 and TRBJ2-3; D unclear. The CDR3 totals 15 residues. Trimming took 7 bases from V and 2 from J, leaving 16 bases between them. The V gene's germline CDR1 is LNHDA and CDR2 SQIVND (reference sequence). This CDR3 is CASKPLSSITDTQYF. In DNA form, the CDR3 reads TGTGCCAGTAAGCCCCTAAGTTCAATCACAGATACGCAGTATTTT. Variable domain in full (rest from reference TRBV19 and TRBJ2-3): DGGITQSPKYLFRKEGQNVTLSCEQNLNHDAMYWYRQDPGQGLRLIYYSQIVNDFQKGDIAEGYSVSREKKESFPLTVTSAQKNPTAFYLCASKPLSSITDTQYFGPGTRLTVL.

This clone was picked up one time. The rearrangement uses TRBV21-1 and TRBJ1-5. TRBV21-1 is termed a pseudogene. This CDR3 comprises 14 residues. This CDR3 is CGSKGGDSNQPQHF. The CDR3 DNA reads TGTGGCAGTAAAGGGGGGGATAGCAATCAGCCCCAGCATTTT.

The rearrangement uses TRBV29-1 and TRBJ2-7, with D hard to call. V was clipped by 6 bases and J by 2 bases, with 11 bases between them. CDR3 length equals 12 residues. Germline values: CDR1 SQVTM, CDR2 ANQGSEA. In DNA, the CDR3 is TGCAGCGTGGCCGACCATCCCTACGAGCAGTACTTC. Its protein product is CSVADHPYEQYF.

J is TRBJ2-3 and V is TRBV5-1; 13 nucleotides line up with TRBD2. The ends lost 3 bases at V and 4 bases at J; junction bases unmatched: 11. The length of the CDR3 is 18 residues. Per germline, CDR1 SGHRS and CDR2 YFSETQ. Written as DNA, the CDR3 is TGCGCCAGCAGCTACCTACTAGCGGGGGGGCCCCGGGCAGATACGCAGTATTTT. This translates into CASSYLLAGGPRADTQYF.

This rearrangement joins TRBV6-1 to TRBJ2-3; D perhaps matches TRBD2 (6 bases). This CDR3 is 13 amino acids long. V lost 3 bases to trimming and J lost 2 bases, with 6 bases between them. Germline lookup yields CDR1 MNHNS and CDR2 SASEGT. DNA for the CDR3: TGTGCCAGCAGTGAGGACTACACAGATACGCAGTATTTT. This translates into CASSEDYTDTQYF.

This clone is labeled as large. The rearrangement joins TRBV6-6 to TRBJ2-7; TRBD1 is a possible D gene (5 bases). The ends were cut back, 0 bases at V and 0 bases at J, with 6 bases in the middle. CDR1 and CDR2 (germline): MNHNY, SVGAGI (reference sequence). CDR3 length: 14 residues. The CDR3 sequence is CASSYSTDSYEQYF. In DNA form, the CDR3 reads TGTGCCAGCAGTTACTCGACAGACTCCTACGAGCAGTACTTC.

The CDR3 nucleotides read TGTGCCAGCAGCGTAAGGGTAGGCGAGACCCAGTACTTC. Translation gives CASSVRVGETQYF. This chain uses TRBV9 with TRBJ2-5; D unclear. The CDR3 has 13 amino acids. V lost 1 base, J lost 5 bases, and 9 bases lay in between. In germline, CDR1 is SGDLS, CDR2 YYNGEE.

The rearrangement joins TRBV11-3 to TRBJ2-1; possible D gene TRBD1, 7 bases. Germline-derived CDR1 and CDR2 are SGHNT and YENEEA. V lost 1 base to trimming and J lost 8 bases, with 12 bases between them. The CDR3 is made up of 14 amino acids. CDR3 protein: CASSLAQGEDEQFF. The DNA for the CDR3 is TGTGCCAGCAGCTTAGCCCAGGGGGAGGATGAGCAGTTCTTC.

The chain couples TRBV14 to TRBJ2-3, with D hard to call. The CDR3 spans 13 residues. The germline gives CDR1 SGHDN, CDR2 FVKESK. V gave up 3 bases and J gave up 5 bases, with 9 bases separating them. Here the CDR3 DNA reads TGTGCCAGCAGCCACCTTTCGAGAGATACGCAGTATTTT. This encodes CASSHLSRDTQYF.

The CDR3 spells CASSLSLLSYEQYF. CDR3 DNA: TGTGCCAGCAGTTTATCCCTCCTCTCCTACGAGCAGTACTTC. The V call is TRBV27, the J call TRBJ2-5; D ambiguous. Judging by the DNA end, TRBJ2-7 fits better; the J call may be wrong. The CDR3 is made up of 14 amino acids. Germline V lookup: CDR1 MNHEY, CDR2 SMNVEV (reference sequence).

This chain uses TRBV11-2 with TRBJ2-7, with 7 positions matching TRBD1. CDR1 is SGHAT, CDR2 FQNNGV, per germline. CDR3 length: 13 residues. After removal of 5 bases from V and 2 bases from J, the junction contained 3 bases not matched to a gene. The CDR3 is CASSEDRTYEQYF. The CDR3, as DNA: TGTGCCAGCAGCGAGGACAGGACCTACGAGCAGTACTTC.

The chain links TRBV27 to TRBJ2-6, with a tentative D call TRBD2 (6 bases). Germline V gene lookup returns CDR1 MNHEY and CDR2 SMNVEV (reference sequence). This CDR3 contains 19 residues. V was cut by 3 bases and J by 0 bases, with 18 bases left in between. The CDR3 region is CASSFPPRDCVSGANVLTF. The CDR3 DNA sequence: TGTGCCAGCAGTTTCCCCCCCCGGGACTGCGTCTCTGGGGCCAACGTCCTGACTTTC.

The chain joins TRBV5-6 to TRBJ1-5, with TRBD1 matching over 11 bases. Germline CDR1 and CDR2: SGHDT and YYEEEE. The CDR3 loop spans 17 amino acids. Unmatched junction bases numbered 5, after V lost 0 bases and J lost 3 bases. CDR3 bases: TGTGCCAGCAGCTTGGGGACAGGGGGCGCCCACAATCAGCCCCAGCATTTT. This encodes CASSLGTGGAHNQPQHF.

The CDR3 is CASSLEAGRTYEQYF. CDR3 in DNA: TGTGCCAGCAGCTTGGAGGCAGGGAGGACCTACGAGCAGTACTTC. This chain links TRBV5-4 with TRBJ2-7; tentative D call: TRBD2 (6 bases). Trimming shortened V by 0 bases and J by 2 bases, and 12 bases separated the two germline ends. The CDR3 covers 15 residues. From germline, CDR1 is SGHNT and CDR2 YYREEE (reference sequence).

This rearrangement joins TRBV9 to TRBJ2-7, with D possibly matching TRBD1 (5 bases). This CDR3 has 14 amino acids. Trimming stripped 4 bases from V and 6 bases from J, with 17 bases between. The V gene's germline CDR1 is SGDLS and CDR2 YYNGEE. The CDR3 nucleotides are TGTGCCAGCAGCCTCGGCCAGGGTTTTTCCGAGCAGTACTTC. This translates into CASSLGQGFSEQYF.